Each of the 3 T cell receptor beta chains below was sequenced from the same sample in a study of PD-1 blockade in mismatch repair-deficient tumors. Using immunoSEQ multiplex PCR, the repertoire was profiled, and TCRdb retains in-frame clones only, with some absent. The data contain about 120,000 clones, around 86% of them singletons. The material sequenced was peripheral blood, taken 44 weeks after starting pembrolizumab. All receptors come from an adult with mismatch repair-deficient cancer.

The rearrangement links TRBV30 to TRBJ2-7; no firm D call. The CDR3 consists of 13 residues. CDR1 GTSNPN and CDR2 SVGIG come from the germline V gene (reference sequence). V lost 4 bases and J lost 7, with 17 bases in between. CDR3 DNA sequence: TGTGCCTGGACAGATTTGGGGATGGGTGAGCAGTACTTC. Its protein is CAWTDLGMGEQYF.

This clone was picked up one time. The V gene is TRBV27, the J gene TRBJ2-1; the D gene is possibly TRBD1 (6 bases). The germline V gene encodes CDR1 MNHEY and CDR2 SMNVEV (reference sequence). Trimming removed 3 bases from V and 5 bases from J, with 11 bases in between. The CDR3 has 14 amino acids. The CDR3 region is CASSFTGSNNEQFF. The CDR3 nucleotides are TGTGCCAGCAGTTTTACAGGGTCAAACAATGAGCAGTTCTTC.

The chain carries TRBV27 and TRBJ2-1, with no clear D. Germline values: CDR1 MNHEY, CDR2 SMNVEV (reference sequence). The CDR3 loop spans 11 amino acids. V lost 3 bases and J 8 bases, leaving 5 bases between the germline ends. Here the CDR3 reads CASSFLYEQFF. Here the CDR3 DNA reads TGTGCCAGCAGTTTTTTGTATGAGCAGTTCTTC.